This entry concerns a single TCR beta chain. The antigen remains unidentified. The PCR used 60 Vbeta and 13 Jbeta primers. Sequencing was performed with immunoSEQ multiplex PCR; in TCRdb, only in-frame clones are kept and a portion is missing. The sample carries some 130,000 clones, just over 70% recorded once. The data derive from a study of cytomegalovirus exposure and HLA in healthy donors. As for the study in general: A previous analysis identified around 120 million unique TCR beta sequences derived from roughly 190 million T cells. Whole-study findings and limits: Researchers left out some V segments, among them TRBV6-2 and TRBV6-3, as indistinguishable. The authors enumerated some 170 TCR beta chains as linked to cytomegalovirus.

In germline, CDR1 is SGHRS, CDR2 YFSETQ. This CDR3 is built from 14 residues. Trimming pared 4 bases from V and 2 bases from J, leaving 12 bases between. The chain recombines TRBV5-1 with TRBJ1-2, with a possible D match to TRBD1 (6 bases). The sequence derives from a woman between 55 and 75 years old in good health and CMV-seropositive. Sequencing input: PBMCs. The DNA for the CDR3 is TGCGCCAGCAGCCGGAGTAGGGGGAACTATGGCTACACCTTC. Protein product: CASSRSRGNYGYTF.